This T cell receptor beta chain was identified during a study of cytomegalovirus exposure and HLA in healthy donors (TCRdb year 2017). For context, the study as a whole: In an earlier analysis of roughly 590 of the donors, 250 to 350 Gb of sequence data and 90 million to 120 million unique TCR beta sequences from roughly 180 million T cells were reported. About 310 gigabases of sequencing data and approximately 85 million unique TCR sequences were included in an early release covering around 650 HLA-typed donors. Of the roughly 400 genotyped donors, less than 85% were placed in the genetic ancestry cluster associated with self-reported Caucasian donors. The study was designed to test whether signatures of past pathogen exposure could be identified by cataloging public T cell receptors. The study profiled the T cell repertoires of approximately 700 subjects by immunosequencing and related them to cytomegalovirus serostatus. Along with the approximately 600-subject first cohort, a separate validation cohort of over a hundred different subjects was used. To predict cytomegalovirus infection status, the study brought together high-throughput TCR immunosequencing, statistical association of individual TCRs with disease status, and machine learning. In a later analysis, previously published TCR beta repertoires from several hundred donors were re-analyzed and high-resolution HLA genotyping was added so that TCR occurrence patterns could be studied. Rather than using new phenotypic data, the later analysis identified candidate immune exposures from TCR beta sequences and from how often those sequences occurred across donors. To decide whether each TCR beta V gene segment behaved as functional or pseudogenic, an earlier analysis of fewer than 750 of the donors relied on high-throughput TCR beta sequencing. Donor age, sex, ethnicity and CMV serostatus were compiled together with the repertoire data. A later genetic analysis took genome-wide SNP genotypes for 398 of the 666 donors and used that subset as a discovery cohort. Every repertoire in the discovery cohort had been generated on one and the same sequencing platform. HLA typing included class I and class II loci at four-digit resolution. Typing coverage differed by locus: A, B, C, DRB1 and DQB1 were typed in roughly 629-640 donors, DQA1 in approximately 520, DPA1 in approximately 610, and DPB1 in just under 490. Roughly 5 DR-DQ haplotypes were handled as single units for association and clustering, since linkage in the cohort was strong. Across about 370 genotyped donors of the cohort, an average of roughly 200,000 unique TCR beta nucleotide sequences per donor were sequenced, and approximately 17% of those sequences were non-productive.

A note on this clone: The target of this receptor is not known. Base qualities are not at hand, and no much larger clone is one base apart.

The germline V gene sets CDR1 to SGHTA and CDR2 to FQGNSA. The CDR3 numbers 19 residues from cysteine through phenylalanine. The sequence is cut down to CDR3 DNA, 57 bases in frame from base 1. The junction shows trimming of 0 bases on V and 8 bases on J, and the gene matches do not reach 14 bases of it. Library generation was performed with the immunoSEQ multiplex PCR assay. The multiplex PCR relied on a mix of 60 forward primers for TCR Vbeta segments and 13 reverse primers for TCR Jbeta segments. The CDR3 region of rearranged TCR beta genes was amplified from genomic DNA by a multiplex PCR assay. Amplified TCR beta libraries were sequenced as 87-base-pair reads on the Illumina HiSeq System. In the authors' own workflow: In a later analysis, roughly 80 million unique TCR beta chains were counted across the 650 to 700 repertoires, and roughly 10 million of these chains were shared by at least two donors. Raw reads were error-corrected and collapsed into unique sequences by a nearest-neighbor algorithm in which closely related sequences were merged to remove PCR and sequencing errors. CDR3 sequences were aligned to IMGT reference sequences to assign V, D and J gene segments. Each retained sequence needed at least a six-nucleotide match to both a V gene segment and a J gene segment. A rearrangement was called productive if the CDR3 had no stop codons and remained in frame with V and J, and every other rearrangement was called non-productive. CDR3 was defined by IMGT convention, running from the second conserved V-encoded cysteine to the conserved J-encoded phenylalanine. The earlier analysis of 500 to 600 of the donors excluded sequences that lacked an unambiguous match to a single V gene segment. In an earlier analysis of some 590 of the donors, a V segment was called functional when productive rearrangements were above 56.7%, and segregating when the standard deviation between donors exceeded 5%. A statistical classification framework was developed to diagnose cytomegalovirus status using the catalog of TCR beta chain sequences. In a later analysis, V and J genes were assigned by comparing TCR nucleotide sequences against IMGT/GENE-DB human TR gene sequences. In a later analysis, CDR3 sequences and most-parsimonious VDJ recombination scenarios were assigned using the TCRdist pipeline. In a later analysis, each TCR beta chain was defined by its CDR3 amino acid sequence together with its V-gene family, and reads without a unique V-gene family were excluded. As a way to deal with suspected cross-contamination and a sequencing artifact, a later analysis dropped 450 to 700 nucleotide sequences that were highly shared and had low generation probability. A later analysis calculated a clonal expansion index for each public chain from normalized within-repertoire ranks of inferred template counts. Generation probabilities in a later analysis came from a VDJ recombination model fitted to out-of-frame rearrangements, and those results were checked against IGoR. A later analysis scored TCR-TCR, TCR-HLA and TCR-CMV co-occurrence with hypergeometric tests, applying a repertoire-size bias correction to TCR pairs. In a later analysis, false discovery rates were estimated by permuting HLA or CMV assignments 20 times. In a later analysis, co-occurring TCRs were grouped using DBSCAN, and TCRdist sequence similarity was added for clustering within HLA-allele-positive subsets. For co-occurrence clustering, repertoires with fewer than 30,000 or more than 120,000 public chains were excluded, along with four to six repertoires with anomalous nucleotide sharing. Imported from immuneACCESS, the table was reduced by TCRdb to in-frame sequences with V and J called. These copies leave out some clones; in studies compared against another copy, an unresolved V gene accounts for under half, and the cause of the remainder is not known. The D gene and trimming were derived from the DNA, and the V and J assignments and clone size from that table. The table for this sample lists some 170,000 clones; roughly 80% of them were counted only once. Roughly 10% of the sample rests with the top ten.

The investigation overall reported the following: Because counts were too low, around 18 rarely observed V segments, including chromosome 9 orphons, were left out of the earlier analysis of approximately 580 of the donors. Because the 87-base-pair reads could not distinguish some IMGT-functional V segments, including TRBV6-2 and TRBV6-3, those segments were excluded. When HLA alleles, especially DR and DQ, strongly co-occurred, TCR associations were difficult to assign to individual alleles. Most TCR sequences were seen in very few donors, while some public TCRs were found in many individuals. Roughly uniform sequencing depth across donors was assumed in presence/absence analyses, although this assumption may not hold. A later analysis associated 16,951 TCR beta sequences with specific HLA alleles at a false discovery rate of 0.05. Immune exposure information for the cohort was limited to CMV serostatus. The study gave a list of some 150 TCR beta chains associated with cytomegalovirus. Correlated functional status among segregating V segments might be attributable to linkage disequilibrium, but an unknown experimental factor could not be ruled out. A later genetic analysis associated a missense DCLRE1C variant with V-gene and J-gene trimming of TCR beta chains, and an independent cohort replicated the association. The authors suggested that the approach could potentially be extended to other disease states and immunological phenotypes. The classifier was reported to diagnose cytomegalovirus status with high specificity and sensitivity in both the original and validation cohorts. A later analysis reported that several top co-occurrence clusters appeared linked to parvovirus B19, influenza, CMV and Epstein-Barr virus. In a later analysis, most CMV-associated TCR beta chains were found to appear HLA-restricted, with HLA associations seemingly driven largely by CMV exposure. In a later analysis, HLA-associated TCR beta chains were found to be more clonally expanded and to have lower generation probabilities than equally common non-associated chains. In an earlier analysis of around 600 of the donors, most TCR beta V segments were observed in productive rearrangements about 87% or about 30% of the time, broadly matching IMGT annotations. A further reported finding was that TCR beta sequences accurately predicted the HLA-A and HLA-B alleles for most subjects in the first cohort. The cohort was sequenced for TCR beta chains only, and without alpha or paired-chain data the features that could be detected were limited. According to a later analysis, TCR association rates differed among HLA loci, with DRB1 alleles showing the most associated TCRs and HLA-C alleles showing the fewest. Three of the identified cytomegalovirus-associated TCR beta chains were confirmed in vitro to be specific for cytomegalovirus antigens. HLA typing was unavailable for some donors at each locus, so association tests used only the typed subset. Compared with the approximately 700-donor mean, donors in an Asian-associated ancestry cluster had fewer N-insertions in productive TCRs, according to a later genetic analysis. A cluster of highly shared sequence variants was judged likely to represent a technical artifact of the sequencing pipeline.

The cohort was made up of 500 to 800 healthy bone marrow donors. Cohort members were all nominally healthy when sampled, although unrecorded immune exposures were likely present. The donor tested CMV seropositive and was one of the 289 seropositive cohort members. A peripheral blood sample was provided by each donor, and peripheral blood mononuclear cells were used for TCR beta sequencing. Genomic DNA extraction from the blood cell samples was performed with the Qiagen DNeasy Blood Extraction Kit. Source material: PBMCs. This TCR was recovered from a young man in good health and CMV-seropositive. This chain joins TRBV7-2 to TRBJ2-2; 11 central nucleotides agree with TRBD2. The base sequence is TGTGCCAGCAGCTTAGCCTCCCCGGCCAGACTAGCGGGGAATGGGGAGCTGTTTTTT. Protein translation: CASSLASPARLAGNGELFF.